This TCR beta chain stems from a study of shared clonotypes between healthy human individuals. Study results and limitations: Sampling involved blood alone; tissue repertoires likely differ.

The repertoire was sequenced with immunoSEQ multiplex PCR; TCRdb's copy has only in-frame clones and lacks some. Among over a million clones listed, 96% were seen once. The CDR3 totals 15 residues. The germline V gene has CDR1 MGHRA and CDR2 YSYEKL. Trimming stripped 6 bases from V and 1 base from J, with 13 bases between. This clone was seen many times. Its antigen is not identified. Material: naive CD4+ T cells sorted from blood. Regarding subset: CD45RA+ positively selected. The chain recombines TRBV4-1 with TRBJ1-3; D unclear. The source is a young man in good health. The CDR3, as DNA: TGCGCCAGCAGAGTTCAGGCGGGATCTGGAAACACCATATATTTT. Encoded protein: CASRVQAGSGNTIYF.